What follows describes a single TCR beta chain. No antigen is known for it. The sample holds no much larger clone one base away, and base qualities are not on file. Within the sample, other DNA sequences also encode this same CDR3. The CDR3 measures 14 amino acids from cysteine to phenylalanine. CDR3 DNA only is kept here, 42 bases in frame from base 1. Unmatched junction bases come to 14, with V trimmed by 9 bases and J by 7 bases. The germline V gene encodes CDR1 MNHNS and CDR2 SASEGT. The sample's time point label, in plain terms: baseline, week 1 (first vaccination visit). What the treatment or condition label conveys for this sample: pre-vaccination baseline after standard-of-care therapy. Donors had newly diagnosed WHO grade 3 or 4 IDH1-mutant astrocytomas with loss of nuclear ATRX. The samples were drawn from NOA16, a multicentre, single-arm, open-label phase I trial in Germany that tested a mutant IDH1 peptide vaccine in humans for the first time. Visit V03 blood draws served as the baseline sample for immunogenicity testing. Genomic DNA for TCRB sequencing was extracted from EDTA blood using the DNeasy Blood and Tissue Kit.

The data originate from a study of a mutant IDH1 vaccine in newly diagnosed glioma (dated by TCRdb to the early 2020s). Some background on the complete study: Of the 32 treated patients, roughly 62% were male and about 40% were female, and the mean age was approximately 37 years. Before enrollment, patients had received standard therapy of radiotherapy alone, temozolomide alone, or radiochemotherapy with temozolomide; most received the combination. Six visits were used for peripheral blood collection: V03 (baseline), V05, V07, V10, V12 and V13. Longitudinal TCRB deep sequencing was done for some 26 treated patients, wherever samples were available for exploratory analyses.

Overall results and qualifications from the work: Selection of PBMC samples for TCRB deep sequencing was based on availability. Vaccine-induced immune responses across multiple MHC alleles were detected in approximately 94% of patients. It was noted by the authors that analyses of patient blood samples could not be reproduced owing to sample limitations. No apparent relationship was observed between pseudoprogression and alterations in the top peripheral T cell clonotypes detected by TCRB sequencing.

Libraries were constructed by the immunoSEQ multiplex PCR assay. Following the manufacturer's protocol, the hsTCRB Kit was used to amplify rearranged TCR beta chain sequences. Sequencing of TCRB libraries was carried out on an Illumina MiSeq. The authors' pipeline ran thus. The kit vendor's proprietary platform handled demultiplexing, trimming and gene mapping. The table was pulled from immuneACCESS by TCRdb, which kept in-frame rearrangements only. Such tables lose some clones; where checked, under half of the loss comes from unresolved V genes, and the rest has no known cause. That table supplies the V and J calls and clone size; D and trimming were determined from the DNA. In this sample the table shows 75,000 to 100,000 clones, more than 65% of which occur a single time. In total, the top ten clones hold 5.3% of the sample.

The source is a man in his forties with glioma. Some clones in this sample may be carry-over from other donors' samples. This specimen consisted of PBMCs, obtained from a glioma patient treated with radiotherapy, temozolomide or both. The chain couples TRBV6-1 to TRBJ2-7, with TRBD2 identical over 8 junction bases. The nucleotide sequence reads TGTGCCAGGGGCGGGGGGCGCCCTCCTTATGAGCAGTACTTC. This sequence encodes CARGGGRPPYEQYF.